One and the same sample provided the 24 T cell receptor beta chains below, sequenced in a study of T-cell memory formation after mild COVID-19. TCRdb reprocessed the 5' RACE reads via MiXCR and lists one record per CDR3 protein. The top ten hold under 25% of the sample, which has more than 300,000 distinct CDR3 sequences, 14% seen once. The sequenced material came from PBMCs or a T cell subset sorted from them (not recorded which). These receptors originate from a man younger than 35 who had mild COVID-19 (a few samples of this study predate the infection). Cell type and time point are not known.

The chain has TRBV10-3 and TRBJ1-1; D unclear. There are 14 residues in the CDR3. The V gene lost 6 bases and the J gene lost 2 bases, with 13 bases spanning the gap. From germline, CDR1 is ENHRY and CDR2 SYGVKD. For the CDR3, the DNA is TGTGCCATCAGGCGGGTGAATTTTAACACTGAAGCTTTCTTT. This codes for CAIRRVNFNTEAFF.

This chain uses TRBV29-1 with TRBJ1-3; D not resolved. The CDR3 sequence is 13 residues long. The V end lost 3 bases, the J end lost 6 bases, and 12 bases lay between the germline ends. Per the germline V gene, CDR1 is SQVTM and CDR2 is ANQGSEA. DNA for the CDR3: TGCAGCGTTGAGTCCGTTCGAGAAAACACCATATATTTT. It specifies CSVESVRENTIYF.

In this sample, this clonotype turned up a few times. The chain couples TRBV6-5 to TRBJ1-6; 8 bases fit TRBD1. Germline lookup yields CDR1 MNHEY and CDR2 SVGAGI. Unmatched junction bases numbered 6, after V lost 4 bases and J lost 7 bases. The CDR3 loop spans 15 amino acids. The CDR3 spells CASSSQTGVNSPLHF. For the CDR3, the DNA is TGTGCCAGCAGTTCCCAGACAGGGGTCAATTCACCCCTCCACTTT.

This sequence joins TRBV4-1 and TRBJ2-1, with 7 bases aligning to TRBD2. Germline CDR1 and CDR2: MGHRA and YSYEKL. V was clipped by 0 bases and J by 0 bases; unmatched bases: 2. CDR3 length: 16 residues. The CDR3 nucleotides are TGCGCCAGCAGCCAAGACGGGGGGACCTCCTACAATGAGCAGTTCTTC. Its protein product is CASSQDGGTSYNEQFF.

In this sample, this clonotype turned up a few times. The rearrangement links TRBV4-1 to TRBJ2-3; the match to TRBD2 covers 8 bases. V shed 4 bases, J shed 1 base, and the junction held 4 bases outside the gene matches. This CDR3 spans 15 amino acids. In germline, CDR1 is MGHRA, CDR2 YSYEKL. CDR3 coding DNA: TGCGCCAGCAGCCGCGGTAGCGGGGGCACAGATACGCAGTATTTT. As protein: CASSRGSGGTDTQYF.

V gene TRBV9 combines with J gene TRBJ1-1; unclear D gene. Germline V CDR1 and CDR2: SGDLS, YYNGEE. The CDR3 spans 12 residues. With 3 bases removed from V and 5 bases from J, the gap between germline ends came to 8 bases. The CDR3 sequence is CASSGVGTEAFF. The CDR3 nucleotides are TGTGCCAGCAGCGGGGTAGGGACTGAAGCTTTCTTT.

This clonotype came up a few times. The chain carries TRBV7-2 and TRBJ2-7, with 7 bases lining up with TRBD1. V lost 0 bases and J lost 10; bases outside the gene matches: 6. Germline V gene sequence: CDR1 SGHTA, CDR2 FQGNSA. This CDR3 comprises 13 residues. CDR3 DNA: TGTGCCAGCAGCTTAGCGGGACAGTCGGGACAGTACTTC. Protein product: CASSLAGQSGQYF. Based on the CDR3 plus reference TRBV7-2 and TRBJ2-7, the full variable domain is GAGVSQSPSNKVTEKGKDVELRCDPISGHTALYWYRQSLGQGLEFLIYFQGNSAPDKSGLPSDRFSAERTGGSVSTLTIQRTQQEDSAVYLCASSLAGQSGQYFGPGTRLTVT.

At least ten counts were recorded for this clonotype. The chain combines TRBV5-5 with TRBJ2-5; no clear D gene. The CDR3 is 14 amino acids. CDR1 and CDR2 (germline): SGHKS, YYEKEE (reference sequence). Trimming left V 0 bases short and J 2 bases short, with 8 bases between. CDR3 coding DNA: TGTGCCAGCAGCTTGGAGGTTATGCAAGAGACCCAGTACTTC. The encoded protein is CASSLEVMQETQYF.

The V and J genes are TRBV7-2 and TRBJ2-2, with D maybe TRBD2 (6 bases). CDR3 length equals 16 residues. The V gene's germline CDR1 is SGHTA and CDR2 FQGNSA. V gave up 1 base and J gave up 2 bases, with 11 bases separating them. The DNA of the CDR3 is TGTGCCAGCAGCTTAGGAAGCGGGCTAAACACCGGGGAGCTGTTTTTT. Amino acids: CASSLGSGLNTGELFF.

The chain recombines TRBV4-1 with TRBJ1-5; weak D call: TRBD1 (5 bases). Trimming removed 0 bases from V and 6 bases from J, with 9 bases in between. Germline CDR1 is MGHRA and CDR2 is YSYEKL. The CDR3 runs 14 residues. The DNA for the CDR3 is TGCGCCAGCAGCCAAGACGGAGGGACTCAGCCCCAGCATTTT. Translating gives CASSQDGGTQPQHF.

The rearrangement joins TRBV5-6 to TRBJ2-7, with D hard to call. Trimming took 1 base from V and 5 from J, leaving 4 bases between them. This CDR3 comprises 11 residues. Germline CDR1 reads SGHDT; CDR2 reads YYEEEE. The CDR3 loop reads CASSLLDEQYV. CDR3 DNA sequence: TGTGCCAGCAGCTTGTTGGACGAGCAGTACGTC.

The V call is TRBV6-2 or TRBV6-3, the J call TRBJ2-7; D is unresolved. V lost 5 bases and J lost 4, with 6 bases in between. Germline assignment: CDR1 MNHEY and CDR2 SVGEGT. The CDR3 loop spans 11 amino acids. CDR3 sequence reads: CASSNRYEQYV. The CDR3 DNA reads TGTGCCAGCAGTAACCGATACGAGCAGTACGTC.

This clonotype was detected a few times. This rearrangement joins TRBV6-5 to TRBJ1-2; 7 bases align to TRBD1. V shed 2 bases and J 8 bases; nucleotides not matched to a gene: 5. From germline, CDR1 is MNHEY and CDR2 SVGAGI. This CDR3 has 13 amino acids. The CDR3 DNA is TGTGCCAGCAGTTACAGACAGGGAGGCGGCTACACCTTC. This codes for CASSYRQGGGYTF.

This clonotype appeared many times. The chain has TRBV12-3 or TRBV12-4 and TRBJ2-3, with no clear D. The CDR3 consists of 13 residues. Deletions cut 3 bases from V and 3 bases from J, with 7 bases between. The CDR3 sequence: CASSFDGTDTQYF. The CDR3 DNA is TGTGCCAGCAGTTTTGATGGGACAGATACGCAGTATTTT.

The V call is TRBV7-2, the J call TRBJ2-2; no clear D. The CDR3 sequence is 14 residues long. V was pared by 3 bases and J by 1 base, with 6 bases between. Germline values: CDR1 SGHTA, CDR2 FQGNSA. The CDR3 DNA reads as TGTGCCAGCAGCTTCAGGCAGAACACCGGGGAGCTGTTTTTT. This codes for CASSFRQNTGELFF.

In its sample, this clonotype was seen a few times. The genes are TRBV12-3 or TRBV12-4 and TRBJ1-3; unclear D gene. V lost 6 bases to trimming and J lost 10 bases, with 13 bases between them. CDR3 length: 12 amino acids. The CDR3 DNA sequence: TGTGCCAGCAGACCTGATTCGGGTACCATATATTTT. Its translation is CASRPDSGTIYF.

This clonotype was seen more than once but under ten times. The chain links TRBV3-1 to TRBJ2-5; possibly TRBD2 for D (7 bases). Germline CDR1 LGHDT, CDR2 YNNKEL (reference sequence). The CDR3 spans 16 residues. The V and J ends lost 2 bases and 8 bases respectively, with 21 bases between them. CDR3 in amino acids: CASSQRVGGAPDTQYF. The CDR3 coding sequence is TGTGCCAGCAGCCAAAGAGTGGGGGGGGCTCCCGATACCCAGTACTTC.

The chain joins TRBV5-1 to TRBJ2-1; D gene ambiguous. V dropped 0 bases and J dropped 6 bases, with 10 bases sitting between them. This CDR3 spans 14 amino acids. CDR1 and CDR2 (germline): SGHRS, YFSETQ. As DNA, the CDR3 is TGCGCCAGCAGCTTGGGACCCGACGGCAATGAGCAGTTCTTC. Translated: CASSLGPDGNEQFF.

This chain links TRBV18 with TRBJ2-2, with D maybe TRBD1 (6 bases). Trimming removed 4 bases from V and 0 bases from J, with 12 bases in between. This CDR3 spans 16 amino acids. The germline gives CDR1 KGHSH, CDR2 LQKENI. In DNA, the CDR3 is TGTGCCAGCTCACAAGGGACATACCCGAACACCGGGGAGCTGTTTTTT. Protein product: CASSQGTYPNTGELFF.

This chain uses TRBV7-2 with TRBJ1-1; 9 positions match TRBD1. The CDR3 is 15 amino acids. Per germline, CDR1 SGHTA and CDR2 FQGNSA. Losses at the gene ends were 6 bases for V and 0 bases for J; bases not matched to a gene: 5. CDR3 sequence reads: CASRGQGGLNTEAFF. CDR3 coding DNA: TGTGCCAGCAGGGGACAGGGAGGGCTGAACACTGAAGCTTTCTTT.

The rearrangement links TRBV5-1 to TRBJ2-5, with D tentatively TRBD1 or TRBD2 (5 bases each). Looked up from germline, CDR1 is SGHRS and CDR2 is YFSETQ. V shed 4 bases and J shed 0 bases, with 13 bases lying between them. The CDR3 runs to 15 residues. The CDR3 region is CASSLGEPYQETQYF. Here the CDR3 DNA reads TGCGCCAGCAGCCTGGGGGAGCCGTACCAAGAGACCCAGTACTTC. The complete variable domain, with remaining parts taken from reference TRBV5-1 and TRBJ2-5, reads KAGVTQTPRYLIKTRGQQVTLSCSPISGHRSVSWYQQTPGQGLQFLFEYFSETQRNKGNFPGRFSGRQFSNSRSEMNVSTLELGDSALYLCASSLGEPYQETQYFGPGTRLLVL.

This clonotype was recorded many times. This chain uses TRBV20-1 with TRBJ2-7; D gene uncertain. Germline V lookup: CDR1 DFQATT, CDR2 SNEGSKA (reference sequence). The CDR3 has 13 residues. The V and J ends lost 4 bases and 0 bases respectively, with 10 bases between them. The CDR3 bases are TGCAGTGCTAAGGGCCTGGGCTCCTACGAGCAGTACGTC. Residues: CSAKGLGSYEQYV.

This clonotype came up many times. This sequence joins TRBV20-1 and TRBJ2-7; D gene ambiguous. The V end lost 5 bases, the J end lost 3 bases, and 8 bases lay between the germline ends. The germline V gene encodes CDR1 DFQATT and CDR2 SNEGSKA (reference sequence). This CDR3 is built from 11 residues. CDR3 in amino acids: CSAANDYEQYV. CDR3 sequence (DNA): TGCAGTGCTGCCAACGACTACGAGCAGTACGTC.

This clonotype was found a few times. This rearrangement joins TRBV20-1 to TRBJ2-3, with 12 bases fitting TRBD2. This CDR3 spans 18 amino acids. V dropped 3 bases and J dropped 1; count of bases not matched to a gene: 11. The germline CDR1 and CDR2 sequences are DFQATT and SNEGSKA (reference sequence). Written as DNA, the CDR3 is TGCAGTGCTAGTTTGCGGCTAGCGGGGGGGCATGGCACAGATACGCAGTATTTT. The encoded protein is CSASLRLAGGHGTDTQYF.